These 26 T cell receptor beta chains were sequenced from one sample in a study of cytomegalovirus exposure and HLA in healthy donors. It was with 60 Vbeta and 13 Jbeta primers that the PCR ran. Libraries were prepared by immunoSEQ multiplex PCR; TCRdb keeps only in-frame clonotypes and omits some of them. This repertoire shows 150,000 to 250,000 clones, over 75% found once; its top ten account for around 2.3%. Sequencing input: PBMCs. These TCRs come from a woman aged 45-60 years in good health and CMV-seronegative.

The chain employs TRBV5-4 and TRBJ2-7, with 12 bases identical to TRBD2. The V gene end was trimmed by 4 bases and the J gene end by 10 bases; junction bases not matched to a gene: 9. The CDR3 consists of 14 residues. In germline, CDR1 is SGHNT, CDR2 YYREEE (reference sequence). CDR3 nucleotide sequence: TGTGCCAGCAGCCCTGGACTAGCGGGGTCGCCTCAGTACTTC. It codes for CASSPGLAGSPQYF.

The chain couples TRBV12-5 to TRBJ2-1; TRBD2 matches 8 bases. The CDR3 runs 16 residues. Germline CDR1 is LGHNT and CDR2 is FRNRAP. V lost 7 bases to trimming and J lost 0 bases; unmatched junction nucleotides: 8. The CDR3 reads CASAGTSRSSYNEQFF. CDR3 DNA: TGTGCTAGTGCCGGGACTAGTCGGAGCTCCTACAATGAGCAGTTCTTC.

This chain connects TRBV5-1 to TRBJ2-3; 9 nucleotides agree with TRBD2. The V gene's germline CDR1 is SGHRS and CDR2 YFSETQ. J lost 1 base, V lost 0 bases, and 3 bases had no gene match. The CDR3 consists of 16 residues. CDR3: CASSLVAGEGTDTQYF. CDR3 sequence (DNA): TGCGCCAGCAGCTTGGTAGCGGGAGAGGGCACAGATACGCAGTATTTT.

The chain recombines TRBV28 with TRBJ1-1, with 10 positions matching TRBD1. J lost 7 bases, V lost 5 bases, and 4 bases had no gene match. This CDR3 spans 13 amino acids. CDR1 is MDHEN, CDR2 SYDVKM, per germline. The CDR3 nucleotides are TGTGCCAGCAGTCCCTGGGACAGGGGTGAAGCTTTCTTT. Its translation is CASSPWDRGEAFF.

The CDR3 DNA sequence: TGTGCCAGCTCACCGACGACAGGGGGCCTATCCTACGAGCAGTACTTC. Translation gives CASSPTTGGLSYEQYF. The rearrangement joins TRBV18 to TRBJ2-7, with 10 bases identical to TRBD1. The junction had 6 bases not matched to a gene; V was cut back by 3 bases and J by 1 base. Germline V lookup: CDR1 KGHSH, CDR2 LQKENI. This CDR3 region has 16 residues.

The chain carries TRBV6-1 and TRBJ1-2, with D possibly being TRBD1 (5 bases). Germline values: CDR1 MNHNS, CDR2 SASEGT. This CDR3 contains 12 residues. The V and J ends lost 10 bases and 4 bases respectively, with 13 bases between them. This CDR3 reads CATRVRVYGYTF. CDR3 DNA sequence: TGTGCCACCAGGGTGAGGGTCTATGGCTACACCTTC.

The table lists this clone with a count of one. The chain combines TRBV7-2 with TRBJ2-7; 12 bases fit TRBD2. Germline V gives CDR1 SGHTA, CDR2 FQGNSA. This CDR3 is built from 14 residues. V gave up 5 bases and J gave up 5 bases; unmatched junction bases: 4. CDR3 in amino acids: CASSPRLAGDEQYF. In nucleotides, the CDR3 is TGTGCCAGCAGCCCGAGACTAGCGGGAGACGAGCAGTACTTC.

V gene TRBV7-3 combines with J gene TRBJ1-1; D not resolved. V shed 2 bases and J shed 5 bases, with 15 bases lying between them. This CDR3 contains 15 residues. The germline V gene encodes CDR1 SGHTA and CDR2 FQGTGA. The CDR3 is CASSLGGERRTEAFF. The CDR3 DNA follows: TGTGCCAGCAGCTTAGGTGGGGAGCGGAGGACTGAAGCTTTCTTT.

V usage is TRBV7-6 and J usage is TRBJ2-3, with TRBD2 matching over 10 bases. Looked up from germline, CDR1 is SGHVS and CDR2 is FNYEAQ. The CDR3 has 18 residues. J was trimmed by 3 bases and V by 2 bases; bases with no gene match: 11. CDR3 in amino acids: CASSLTHGASGSTDTQYF. CDR3 DNA: TGTGCCAGCAGCTTAACGCATGGGGCTAGCGGGAGTACAGATACGCAGTATTTT.

This clone has just one count. In nucleotides, the CDR3 is TGTGCCAGCCCACCCCTCCCCGGGACAGGGGGCGCAGGGGGCTACACCTTC. Protein sequence: CASPPLPGTGGAGGYTF. The rearrangement uses TRBV6-7 and TRBJ1-2; 12 bases match TRBD1. TRBV6-7 is filed as an ORF, its function uncertain. With 8 bases clipped from V and 8 bases from J, the junction kept 18 bases outside the gene matches. The CDR3 runs 17 residues.

V is TRBV7-2 and J is TRBJ1-2; TRBD1 agrees at 11 bases. The CDR3 extends over 16 amino acids. J was trimmed by 2 bases and V by 8 bases; bases with no gene match: 10. Germline loops: CDR1 SGHTA, CDR2 FQGNSA. CDR3 sequence: CASALSDRGPNYGYTF. CDR3 bases: TGTGCCAGCGCCTTATCGGACAGGGGGCCCAACTATGGCTACACCTTC.

This chain uses TRBV7-8 with TRBJ2-3; D possibly corresponds to TRBD1 (6 bases). CDR3 length: 15 amino acids. Germline V gene lookup returns CDR1 SGHVS and CDR2 FQNEAQ. With 7 bases removed from V and 1 base from J, the gap between germline ends came to 15 bases. The CDR3 DNA sequence: TGTGCCAGCATGGGGGCTAGATGGGGCACAGATACGCAGTATTTT. Protein sequence: CASMGARWGTDTQYF.

This clone was recorded a few times. The chain combines TRBV27 with TRBJ2-7; 10 bases agree with TRBD2. The CDR3 totals 15 residues. Per the germline V gene, CDR1 is MNHEY and CDR2 is SMNVEV (reference sequence). V gave up 0 bases and J gave up 6 bases; unmatched junction bases: 5. The chain's CDR3 is CASSLSTSGTSEQYF. The CDR3, as DNA: TGTGCCAGCAGTTTATCTACTAGCGGGACCAGCGAGCAGTACTTC.

This chain joins TRBV29-1 and TRBJ1-1; D uncertain. The CDR3 spans 13 residues. Germline V gene data show CDR1 as SQVTM and CDR2 as ANQGSEA. This CDR3 reads CSWAVDGNTEAFF. The CDR3 DNA reads as TGCAGTTGGGCCGTTGATGGGAACACTGAAGCTTTCTTT.

V and J are TRBV19 and TRBJ2-7, with 9 bases lining up with TRBD1. The CDR3 runs 14 residues. V was clipped by 5 bases and J by 3 bases; unmatched bases: 5. Germline V lookup: CDR1 LNHDA, CDR2 SQIVND (reference sequence). DNA of the CDR3: TGTGCCAGTAGTCGGACAGGGGCGATCTACGAGCAGTACTTC. Its protein product is CASSRTGAIYEQYF.

The CDR3 here is CASSSTRERHEQYF. CDR3 DNA sequence: TGTGCCAGCAGTTCAACTAGAGAGCGCCACGAGCAGTACTTC. The chain carries TRBV28 and TRBJ2-7; TRBD2 is a possible D gene (5 bases). Germline V gene lookup returns CDR1 MDHEN and CDR2 SYDVKM. With 4 bases removed from V and 5 bases from J, the gap between germline ends came to 15 bases. The CDR3 loop spans 14 amino acids.

As DNA, the CDR3 is TGTGCCAGCAGCCCCTCAGGTCAGGCCTACAATGAGCAGTTCTTC. It yields the protein CASSPSGQAYNEQFF. The V gene is TRBV9, the J gene TRBJ2-1; D gene uncertain. The V and J ends lost 4 bases and 2 bases respectively, with 13 bases between them. Per the germline V gene, CDR1 is SGDLS and CDR2 is YYNGEE. The CDR3 is made up of 15 amino acids. Looking up the rest from reference TRBV9 and TRBJ2-1 gives the full variable domain: DSGVTQTPKHLITATGQRVTLRCSPRSGDLSVYWYQQSLDQGLQFLIQYYNGEERAKGNILERFSAQQFPDLHSELNLSSLELGDSALYFCASSPSGQAYNEQFFGPGTRLTVL.

J is TRBJ1-2 and V is TRBV7-2, with 7 bases fitting TRBD1. CDR1 and CDR2 (germline): SGHTA, FQGNSA. The CDR3 sequence is 17 residues long. With 5 bases clipped from V and 2 bases from J, the junction kept 14 bases outside the gene matches. The CDR3 loop is CASSTQGMPVRNYGYTF. The DNA of the CDR3 is TGTGCCAGCAGCACACAGGGGATGCCGGTGCGGAACTATGGCTACACCTTC.

V usage is TRBV2 and J usage is TRBJ1-2; 7 nucleotides agree with TRBD1. Trimming took 4 bases from V and 14 from J; bases not matched to a gene: 10. Germline V CDR1 and CDR2: SNHLY, FYNNEI. The CDR3 has 12 amino acids. The CDR3 region has the DNA TGTGCCAGCAGTGGGACAGGATACAAAAAGACCTTC. This encodes CASSGTGYKKTF.

The chain carries TRBV30 and TRBJ2-2, with 14 bases identical to TRBD2. The germline gives CDR1 GTSNPN, CDR2 SVGIG (reference sequence). J gave up 6 bases and V 4 bases, and 13 bases lay outside the gene matches. The CDR3 totals 18 residues. In nucleotides, the CDR3 is TGTGCCTGGACCCTCTCGGGACTAGCGGGAGTCATAGCCGGGGAGCTGTTTTTT. It is translated as CAWTLSGLAGVIAGELFF.

This rearrangement joins TRBV27 to TRBJ1-1, with TRBD1 matching over 7 bases. With 6 bases clipped from V and 3 bases from J, the junction kept 7 bases outside the gene matches. CDR3 size: 14 residues. Per the germline V gene, CDR1 is MNHEY and CDR2 is SMNVEV (reference sequence). CDR3 nucleotides: TGTGCCAGCAGCCGCAAAGGGGGCGACACTGAAGCTTTCTTT. This gives the protein CASSRKGGDTEAFF.

Here the CDR3 DNA reads TGTGCCTGGATCCAGCGGGGCGGCCTCTCTGGGGCCAACGTCCTGACTTTC. Translating it yields CAWIQRGGLSGANVLTF. The gene calls are TRBV30 and TRBJ2-6, with TRBD2 identical over 7 bases. The trim removed 4 bases at V and 0 bases at J, leaving 9 bases unmatched. The CDR3 length is 17 residues. Germline V lookup: CDR1 GTSNPN, CDR2 SVGIG (reference sequence).

V usage is TRBV18 and J usage is TRBJ2-1; TRBD2 matches 8 bases. The CDR3 runs 16 residues. V was pared by 1 base and J by 3 bases, with 5 bases of the junction left unmatched. Germline values: CDR1 KGHSH, CDR2 LQKENI. The CDR3, as DNA: TGTGCCAGCTCACCACTCATCGCGGGAGGCTACAATGAGCAGTTCTTC. It translates to CASSPLIAGGYNEQFF.

Worth noting for this clone: Other DNA sequences in this specimen translate into the identical CDR3. V and J are TRBV6-5 and TRBJ1-4; 7 nucleotides align to TRBD1. The CDR3 loop spans 15 amino acids. Germline trimming cut 2 bases from V and 2 bases from J; bases unmatched to any gene: 2. The germline CDR1 and CDR2 sequences are MNHEY and SVGAGI. CDR3 sequence: CASSYTTGTNEKLFF. CDR3 sequence (DNA): TGTGCCAGCAGTTACACGACAGGGACTAATGAAAAACTGTTTTTT.

The V gene is TRBV28, the J gene TRBJ2-1; TRBD2 matches 14 bases. CDR3 length equals 15 residues. The J segment lost 6 bases and the V segment lost 7 bases, leaving 5 bases of the junction unmatched. The germline V gene encodes CDR1 MDHEN and CDR2 SYDVKM. CDR3: CASKTSGRVGNEQFF. Here the CDR3 DNA reads TGTGCCAGCAAGACTAGCGGGAGGGTTGGCAATGAGCAGTTCTTC.

The genes are TRBV28 and TRBJ2-7; 7 bases are shared with TRBD1. The CDR3 consists of 15 residues. CDR1 MDHEN and CDR2 SYDVKM come from the germline V gene. V lost 2 bases and J lost 4; bases outside the gene matches: 8. CDR3: CASSLLRAGGYEQYF. The DNA of the CDR3 is TGTGCCAGCAGTTTACTAAGGGCAGGGGGTTACGAGCAGTACTTC. The whole variable domain, remainder taken from reference TRBV28 and TRBJ2-7, is DVKVTQSSRYLVKRTGEKVFLECVQDMDHENMFWYRQDPGLGLRLIYFSYDVKMKEKGDIPEGYSVSREKKERFSLILESASTNQTSMYLCASSLLRAGGYEQYFGPGTRLTVT.